This TCR beta chain was sequenced for a study of T cells after posttransplantation cyclophosphamide. Study findings and constraints: Recipient CMV seropositivity and CMV reactivation strongly tracked TRB clonality.

Ten or more counts support this clone. The antigen is undetermined. Here immunoSEQ multiplex PCR was the method, and the copy in TCRdb shows in-frame clones only, minus some. The sample contains about 41,000 clones, none of them singletons. The CDR3 contains 14 residues. The germline CDR1 and CDR2 sequences are ENHRY and SYGVKD. V shed 4 bases, J shed 4 bases, and the junction held 4 bases outside the gene matches. This clonotype was obtained from a man younger than 40 in good health and a related stem cell transplant donor. This sequence joins TRBV10-3 and TRBJ2-3, with 8 bases lining up with TRBD2. The sequenced sample consisted of PBMCs. CDR3 amino acids: CAISGTGLADTQYF. The CDR3 bases are TGTGCCATCAGTGGAACGGGACTAGCAGATACGCAGTATTTT.